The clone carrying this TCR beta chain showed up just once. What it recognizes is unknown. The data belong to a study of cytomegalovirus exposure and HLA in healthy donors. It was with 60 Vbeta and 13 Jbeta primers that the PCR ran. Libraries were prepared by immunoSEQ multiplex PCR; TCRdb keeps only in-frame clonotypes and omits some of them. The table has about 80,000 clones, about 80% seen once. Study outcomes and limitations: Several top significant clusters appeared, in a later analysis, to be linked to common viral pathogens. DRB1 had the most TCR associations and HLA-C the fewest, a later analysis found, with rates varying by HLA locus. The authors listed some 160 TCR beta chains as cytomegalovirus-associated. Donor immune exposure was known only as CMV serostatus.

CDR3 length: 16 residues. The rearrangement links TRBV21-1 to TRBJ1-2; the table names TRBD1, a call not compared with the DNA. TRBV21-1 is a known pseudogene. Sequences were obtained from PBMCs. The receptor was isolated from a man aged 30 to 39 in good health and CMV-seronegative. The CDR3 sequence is CASSKWGQVASMGYTF. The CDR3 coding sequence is TGTGCCAGCAGCAAATGGGGACAGGTTGCCTCTATGGGCTACACCTTC.